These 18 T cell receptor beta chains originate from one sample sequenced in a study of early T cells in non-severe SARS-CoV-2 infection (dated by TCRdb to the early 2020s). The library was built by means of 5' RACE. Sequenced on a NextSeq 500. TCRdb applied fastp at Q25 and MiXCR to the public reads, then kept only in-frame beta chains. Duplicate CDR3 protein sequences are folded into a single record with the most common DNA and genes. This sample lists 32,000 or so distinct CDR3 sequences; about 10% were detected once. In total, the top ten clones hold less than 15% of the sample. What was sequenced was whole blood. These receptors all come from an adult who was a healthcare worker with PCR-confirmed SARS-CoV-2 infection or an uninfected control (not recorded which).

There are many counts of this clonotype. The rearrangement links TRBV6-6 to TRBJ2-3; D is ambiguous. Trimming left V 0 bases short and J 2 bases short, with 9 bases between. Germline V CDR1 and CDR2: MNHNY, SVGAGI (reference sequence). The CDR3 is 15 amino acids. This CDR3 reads CASSYSTGDTDTQYF. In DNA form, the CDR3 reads TGTGCCAGCAGTTACTCGACTGGAGACACAGATACGCAGTATTTT.

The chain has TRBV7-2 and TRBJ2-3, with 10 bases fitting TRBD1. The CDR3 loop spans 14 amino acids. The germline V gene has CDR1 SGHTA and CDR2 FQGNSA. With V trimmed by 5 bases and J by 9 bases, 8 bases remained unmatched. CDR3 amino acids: CASSQWSGQGTQYF. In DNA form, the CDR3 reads TGTGCCAGCAGCCAATGGTCGGGACAGGGGACGCAGTATTTT.

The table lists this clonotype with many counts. The CDR3 loop reads CASSRQGEPENTIYF. The CDR3 DNA reads as TGTGCCAGCAGCCGTCAGGGGGAACCCGAAAACACCATATATTTT. The chain links TRBV7-8 to TRBJ1-3, with 7 bases lining up with TRBD1. CDR3 length: 15 residues. V lost 5 bases to trimming and J lost 6 bases; unmatched junction nucleotides: 10. Germline CDR1 SGHVS, CDR2 FQNEAQ.

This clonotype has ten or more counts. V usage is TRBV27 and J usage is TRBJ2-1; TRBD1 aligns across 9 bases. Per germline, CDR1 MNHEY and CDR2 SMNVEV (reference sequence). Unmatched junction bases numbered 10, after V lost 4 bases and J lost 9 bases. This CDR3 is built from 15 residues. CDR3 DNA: TGTGCCAGCAGTTCCGGGACAGGGAGACAAGGTGAGCAGTTCTTC. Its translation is CASSSGTGRQGEQFF.

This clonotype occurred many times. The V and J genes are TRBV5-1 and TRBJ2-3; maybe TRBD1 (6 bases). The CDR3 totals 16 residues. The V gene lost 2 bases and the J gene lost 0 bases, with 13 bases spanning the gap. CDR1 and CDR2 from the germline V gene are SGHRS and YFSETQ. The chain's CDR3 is CASSLRGTPSTDTQYF. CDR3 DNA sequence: TGCGCCAGCAGCTTAAGAGGGACACCTAGCACAGATACGCAGTATTTT. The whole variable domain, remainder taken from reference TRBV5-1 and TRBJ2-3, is KAGVTQTPRYLIKTRGQQVTLSCSPISGHRSVSWYQQTPGQGLQFLFEYFSETQRNKGNFPGRFSGRQFSNSRSEMNVSTLELGDSALYLCASSLRGTPSTDTQYFGPGTRLTVL.

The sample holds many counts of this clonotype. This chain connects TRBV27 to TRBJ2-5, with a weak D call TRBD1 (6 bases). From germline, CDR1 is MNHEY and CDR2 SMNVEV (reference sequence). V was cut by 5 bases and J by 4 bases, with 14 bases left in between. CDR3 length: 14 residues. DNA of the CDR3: TGTGCCAGCAGTCAGGGGAGTCGGGGAGAGACCCAGTACTTC. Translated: CASSQGSRGETQYF.

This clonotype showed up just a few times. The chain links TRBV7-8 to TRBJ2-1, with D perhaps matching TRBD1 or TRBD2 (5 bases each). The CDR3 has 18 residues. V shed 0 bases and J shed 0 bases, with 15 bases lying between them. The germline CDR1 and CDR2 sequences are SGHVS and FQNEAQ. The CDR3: CASSLALSGTRSYNEQFF. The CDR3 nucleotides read TGTGCCAGCAGCTTAGCGCTTTCGGGGACCCGCTCCTACAATGAGCAGTTCTTC.

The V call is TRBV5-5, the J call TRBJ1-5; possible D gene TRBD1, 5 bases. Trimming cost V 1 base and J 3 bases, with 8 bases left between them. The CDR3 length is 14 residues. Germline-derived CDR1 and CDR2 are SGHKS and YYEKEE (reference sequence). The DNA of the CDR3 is TGTGCCAGCAGCTTGCTGGGGGACAATCAGCCCCAGCATTTT. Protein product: CASSLLGDNQPQHF.

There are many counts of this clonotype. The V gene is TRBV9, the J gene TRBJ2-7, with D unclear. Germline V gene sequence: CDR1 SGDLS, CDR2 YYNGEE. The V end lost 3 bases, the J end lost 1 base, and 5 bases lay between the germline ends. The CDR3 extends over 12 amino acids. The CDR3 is CASSGTSYEQYF. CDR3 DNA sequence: TGTGCCAGCAGCGGCACATCCTACGAGCAGTACTTC.

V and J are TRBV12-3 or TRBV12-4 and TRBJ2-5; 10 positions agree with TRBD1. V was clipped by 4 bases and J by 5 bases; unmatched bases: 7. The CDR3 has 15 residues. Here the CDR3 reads CASSSDRGLWETQYF. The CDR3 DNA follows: TGTGCCAGCAGTTCCGACAGGGGGCTATGGGAGACCCAGTACTTC.

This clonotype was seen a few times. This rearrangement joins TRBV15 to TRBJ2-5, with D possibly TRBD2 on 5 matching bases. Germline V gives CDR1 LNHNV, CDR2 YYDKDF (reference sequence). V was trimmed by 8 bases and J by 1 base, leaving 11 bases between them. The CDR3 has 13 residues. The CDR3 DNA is TGTGCCACCGAACGAGGGAGCCAAGAGACCCAGTACTTC. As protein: CATERGSQETQYF.

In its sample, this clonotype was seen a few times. The CDR3 DNA reads as TGCGCCAGCAGCTTTCCGGCGGGGGGCATCTACGAGCAGTACTTC. Protein sequence: CASSFPAGGIYEQYF. V is TRBV5-1 and J is TRBJ2-7; 8 nucleotides match TRBD2. Germline CDR1 reads SGHRS; CDR2 reads YFSETQ. The trim removed 2 bases at V and 3 bases at J, leaving 7 bases unmatched. There are 15 residues in the CDR3.

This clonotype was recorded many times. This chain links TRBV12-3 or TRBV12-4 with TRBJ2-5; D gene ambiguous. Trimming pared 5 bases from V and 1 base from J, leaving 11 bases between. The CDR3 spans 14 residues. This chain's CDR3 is CASSTTGLQETQYF. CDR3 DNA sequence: TGTGCCAGCAGTACGACGGGTCTCCAAGAGACCCAGTACTTC.

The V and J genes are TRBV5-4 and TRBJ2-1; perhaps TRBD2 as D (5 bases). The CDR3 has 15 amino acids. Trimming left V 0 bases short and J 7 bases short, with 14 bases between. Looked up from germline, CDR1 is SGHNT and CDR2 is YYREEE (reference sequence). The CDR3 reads CASSLEFRGRNEQFF. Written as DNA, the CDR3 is TGTGCCAGCAGCTTGGAATTTCGGGGTCGGAATGAGCAGTTCTTC.

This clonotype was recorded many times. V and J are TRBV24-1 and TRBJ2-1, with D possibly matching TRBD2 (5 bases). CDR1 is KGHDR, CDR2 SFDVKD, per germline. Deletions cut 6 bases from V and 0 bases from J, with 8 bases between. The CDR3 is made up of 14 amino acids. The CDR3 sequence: CATSSRASYNEQFF. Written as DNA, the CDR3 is TGTGCCACCAGTTCGAGGGCCTCCTACAATGAGCAGTTCTTC.

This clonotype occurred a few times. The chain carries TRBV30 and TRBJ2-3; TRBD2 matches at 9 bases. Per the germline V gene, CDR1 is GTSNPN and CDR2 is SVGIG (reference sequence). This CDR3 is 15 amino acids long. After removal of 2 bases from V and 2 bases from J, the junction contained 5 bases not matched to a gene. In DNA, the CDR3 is TGTGCCTGGAGTCGCGGGGGGGCCCTCACAGATACGCAGTATTTT. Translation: CAWSRGGALTDTQYF.

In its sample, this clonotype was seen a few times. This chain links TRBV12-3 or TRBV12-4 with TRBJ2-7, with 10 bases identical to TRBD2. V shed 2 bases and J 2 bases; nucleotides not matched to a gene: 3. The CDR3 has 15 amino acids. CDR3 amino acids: CASSLSGGAPYEQYF. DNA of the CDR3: TGTGCCAGCAGTTTAAGCGGGGGGGCCCCCTACGAGCAGTACTTC.

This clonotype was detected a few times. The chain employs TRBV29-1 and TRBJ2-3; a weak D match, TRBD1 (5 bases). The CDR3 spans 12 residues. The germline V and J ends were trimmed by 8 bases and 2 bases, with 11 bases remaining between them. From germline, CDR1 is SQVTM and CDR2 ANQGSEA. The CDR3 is CSCIRDTDTQYF. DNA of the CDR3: TGCAGCTGTATCAGGGACACAGATACGCAGTATTTT.